The 26 T cell receptor beta chains listed next were all sequenced from one sample in a study of shared clonotypes between healthy human individuals. Measured with immunoSEQ multiplex PCR; TCRdb has only the in-frame clones, and not every one. This table holds 600,000 to 750,000 clones, around 91% found once. The sample comprised memory CD8+ T cells from PBMCs. Stated subset: CD45RO+ cells pooled with CCR7-negative TemRA cells. Receptors originate from a man between 18 and 29 years old in good health. Some clones in this sample may be carry-over from other donors' samples.

The CDR3 region has the DNA TGTGCCTGGAGTGGAGGGGCTGAAGCTTTCTTT. As protein: CAWSGGAEAFF. The V call is TRBV30, the J call TRBJ1-1; TRBD1 is a possible D gene (5 bases). V shed 1 base and J shed 6 bases, with 6 bases lying between them. The CDR3 consists of 11 residues. Germline V gene data show CDR1 as GTSNPN and CDR2 as SVGIG (reference sequence). Full variable domain (outside the CDR3, taken from reference TRBV30 and TRBJ1-1): SQTIHQWPATLVQPVGSPLSLECTVEGTSNPNLYWYRQAAGRGLQLLFYSVGIGQISSEVPQNLSASRPQDRQFILSSKKLLLSDSGFYLCAWSGGAEAFFGQGTRLTVV.

The chain has TRBV28 and TRBJ2-1; perhaps TRBD2 as D (5 bases). The germline V and J ends were trimmed by 2 bases and 11 bases, with 22 bases remaining between them. The CDR3 length is 16 residues. Germline V gene sequence: CDR1 MDHEN, CDR2 SYDVKM. The CDR3 here is CASSLLGLALAGKQFF. CDR3 nucleotide sequence: TGTGCCAGCAGTTTACTCGGACTTGCCCTAGCTGGTAAGCAGTTCTTC.

The chain employs TRBV18 and TRBJ1-4; D is perhaps TRBD1 (5 bases). The CDR3 extends over 15 amino acids. Germline assignment: CDR1 KGHSH and CDR2 LQKENI. V was shortened by 4 bases and J by 8 bases, with 17 bases between the two germline ends. The CDR3 reads CASSLRFGREEKLFF. CDR3 in DNA: TGTGCCAGCTCACTAAGGTTCGGCAGGGAGGAAAAACTGTTTTTT.

This clone was seen more than once but under ten times. The V call is TRBV29-1, the J call TRBJ2-2, with D possibly being TRBD2 (6 bases). The CDR3 length is 13 residues. The germline V gene has CDR1 SQVTM and CDR2 ANQGSEA. V was clipped by 7 bases and J by 5 bases, with 14 bases between them. CDR3 region: CSARTIGTGELFF. The CDR3 nucleotides are TGCAGCGCCCGGACTATAGGGACCGGGGAGCTGTTTTTT.

V usage is TRBV9 and J usage is TRBJ1-2; the D gene is possibly TRBD1 (5 bases). Per the germline V gene, CDR1 is SGDLS and CDR2 is YYNGEE. V was pared by 2 bases and J by 7 bases, with 18 bases between. CDR3 length equals 15 residues. CDR3 sequence (DNA): TGTGCCAGCAGCGTCCCGATAACAGGCGAGGGTGGCTACACCTTC. Its protein is CASSVPITGEGGYTF.

The V and J genes are TRBV14 and TRBJ2-7; 8 bases are shared with TRBD1. The CDR3 covers 14 residues. J was trimmed by 5 bases and V by 3 bases; bases with no gene match: 6. Per germline, CDR1 SGHDN and CDR2 FVKESK. CDR3 bases: TGTGCCAGCAGCCAGACAGGGGAATCCCACGAGCAGTACTTC. Translation gives CASSQTGESHEQYF. The full variable domain, with the rest looked up from reference TRBV14 and TRBJ2-7, is EAGVTQFPSHSVIEKGQTVTLRCDPISGHDNLYWYRRVMGKEIKFLLHFVKESKQDESGMPNNRFLAERTGGTYSTLKVQPAELEDSGVYFCASSQTGESHEQYFGPGTRLTVT.

The chain joins TRBV18 to TRBJ1-1; D gene uncertain. Germline CDR1 reads KGHSH; CDR2 reads LQKENI. Deletions cut 3 bases from V and 1 base from J, with 9 bases between. The length of the CDR3 is 14 residues. CDR3 region: CASSPGRTNTEAFF. The CDR3 nucleotides are TGTGCCAGCTCACCGGGGAGAACGAACACTGAAGCTTTCTTT.

V is TRBV9 and J is TRBJ1-5, with 7 positions matching TRBD1. The J segment lost 9 bases and the V segment lost 3 bases, leaving 9 bases of the junction unmatched. This CDR3 is built from 14 residues. Germline V gene data show CDR1 as SGDLS and CDR2 as YYNGEE. This CDR3 reads CASSATGAFRPQHF. Here the CDR3 DNA reads TGTGCCAGCAGCGCTACAGGGGCGTTTCGGCCCCAGCATTTT.

The chain links TRBV2 to TRBJ1-2; 7 bases match TRBD1. J was trimmed by 4 bases and V by 4 bases; bases with no gene match: 6. The CDR3 runs 14 residues. The germline V gene has CDR1 SNHLY and CDR2 FYNNEI. CDR3 region: CASSGRDSFYGYTF. For the CDR3, the DNA is TGTGCCAGCAGTGGGCGGGACAGCTTCTATGGCTACACCTTC.

V is TRBV6-1 and J is TRBJ1-3; maybe TRBD1 (5 bases). The CDR3 spans 14 residues. V dropped 2 bases and J dropped 2 bases, with 7 bases sitting between them. Per the germline V gene, CDR1 is MNHNS and CDR2 is SASEGT. For the CDR3, the DNA is TGTGCCAGCAGTGAAAGGGGTCCTGGAAACACCATATATTTT. It encodes CASSERGPGNTIYF.

The V gene is TRBV7-8, the J gene TRBJ1-4; D unclear. With 2 bases removed from V and 2 bases from J, the gap between germline ends came to 9 bases. Looked up from germline, CDR1 is SGHVS and CDR2 is FQNEAQ. The CDR3 consists of 15 residues. The CDR3 sequence: CASSLRRATNEKLFF. CDR3 bases: TGTGCCAGCAGCTTAAGGAGGGCGACTAATGAAAAACTGTTTTTT.

The genes are TRBV28 and TRBJ1-5, with 7 bases lining up with TRBD1. V gave up 5 bases and J gave up 4 bases; unmatched junction bases: 11. Germline lookup yields CDR1 MDHEN and CDR2 SYDVKM. This CDR3 has 16 residues. The DNA of the CDR3 is TGTGCCAGCAGTCCCCCGGGACAGACACCTAATCAGCCCCAGCATTTT. This translates into CASSPPGQTPNQPQHF.

The V gene is TRBV6-1, the J gene TRBJ1-4; the D gene is possibly TRBD1 (6 bases). V shed 1 base and J shed 5 bases, with 11 bases lying between them. CDR1 is MNHNS, CDR2 SASEGT, per germline. The CDR3 sequence is 15 residues long. CDR3 sequence: CASSEEEGGNEKLFF. DNA of the CDR3: TGTGCCAGCAGTGAAGAAGAGGGGGGAAATGAAAAACTGTTTTTT.

This clone appeared a single time. The chain joins TRBV19 to TRBJ1-2; D is undetermined. V lost 2 bases to trimming and J lost 2 bases, with 12 bases between them. The CDR3 loop spans 15 amino acids. Germline CDR1 is LNHDA and CDR2 is SQIVND (reference sequence). The CDR3 DNA follows: TGTGCCAGTAGTATACTCCCAGGATTCAACTATGGCTACACCTTC. This translates into CASSILPGFNYGYTF.

The chain links TRBV27 to TRBJ2-7; TRBD1 matches at 8 bases. The trim removed 6 bases at V and 3 bases at J, leaving 7 bases unmatched. There are 14 residues in the CDR3. The germline V gene has CDR1 MNHEY and CDR2 SMNVEV (reference sequence). CDR3 bases: TGTGCCAGCAGCCTGGACAGGGAAGTCTACGAGCAGTACTTC. It translates to CASSLDREVYEQYF.

The chain combines TRBV5-6 with TRBJ2-7; D is undetermined. Germline CDR1 SGHDT, CDR2 YYEEEE. Between the trimmed V and J ends, which lost 4 bases and 0 bases, there was a span of 5 bases. The CDR3 extends over 12 amino acids. The CDR3 DNA sequence: TGTGCCAGCAGCGGGGTCTCCTACGAGCAGTACTTC. Protein sequence: CASSGVSYEQYF.

The chain combines TRBV28 with TRBJ1-2, with unresolved D. This CDR3 contains 12 residues. The V and J ends lost 3 bases and 5 bases respectively, with 7 bases between them. Germline V CDR1 and CDR2: MDHEN, SYDVKM. CDR3 DNA: TGTGCCAGCAGTTTCCCCATGTATGGCTACACCTTC. Its translation: CASSFPMYGYTF.

This clone was found once. The chain employs TRBV28 and TRBJ2-7, with D maybe TRBD2 (6 bases). The V gene's germline CDR1 is MDHEN and CDR2 SYDVKM. The germline V and J ends were trimmed by 4 bases and 1 base, with 11 bases remaining between them. The CDR3 is 14 residues long. The CDR3 loop is CASSSGTPSYEQYF. DNA for the CDR3: TGTGCCAGCAGTTCAGGGACTCCTTCCTACGAGCAGTACTTC.

This sequence joins TRBV9 and TRBJ2-1; D call uncertain. There are 17 residues in the CDR3. The V gene's germline CDR1 is SGDLS and CDR2 YYNGEE. The V and J ends lost 0 bases and 0 bases respectively, with 13 bases between them. For the CDR3, the DNA is TGTGCCAGCAGCGTAGGATTTGGGCGGAGCTCCTACAATGAGCAGTTCTTC. This codes for CASSVGFGRSSYNEQFF.

Note on this clone: Other DNA sequences in the same sample also yield this CDR3. The chain couples TRBV6-1 to TRBJ2-7; 8 bases match TRBD2. Germline V gene data show CDR1 as MNHNS and CDR2 as SASEGT. V lost 2 bases to trimming and J lost 2 bases; unmatched junction nucleotides: 5. The CDR3 length is 15 residues. CDR3 amino acids: CASSEMAGGPYEQYF. As DNA, the CDR3 is TGTGCCAGCAGTGAAATGGCGGGGGGACCCTACGAGCAGTACTTC.

The count of this clone is one. This chain joins TRBV5-1 and TRBJ2-3, with 11 positions matching TRBD2. CDR1 and CDR2 (germline): SGHRS, YFSETQ. The CDR3 runs 17 residues. V shed 0 bases, J shed 5 bases, and the junction held 8 bases outside the gene matches. CDR3 DNA: TGCGCCAGCAGCTTGGCCACTAGCGGGAGTCTGGGAGATACGCAGTATTTT. Protein: CASSLATSGSLGDTQYF.

This chain connects TRBV29-1 to TRBJ2-2; 7 bases align to TRBD2. CDR1 is SQVTM, CDR2 ANQGSEA, per germline. The trim removed 7 bases at V and 3 bases at J, leaving 11 bases unmatched. There are 15 residues in the CDR3. CDR3 residues: CSASRLAVDTGELFF. CDR3 DNA: TGCAGCGCAAGTCGGCTAGCGGTCGACACCGGGGAGCTGTTTTTT.

This chain joins TRBV10-3 and TRBJ1-1; D is ambiguous. V lost 10 bases, J lost 0 bases, and 12 bases lay in between. This CDR3 comprises 13 residues. The germline CDR1 and CDR2 sequences are ENHRY and SYGVKD. Here the CDR3 reads CATRRGMNTEAFF. CDR3 DNA sequence: TGTGCCACTCGACGGGGAATGAACACTGAAGCTTTCTTT.

This sequence joins TRBV11-2 and TRBJ2-7; D not certain. The germline gives CDR1 SGHAT, CDR2 FQNNGV. CDR3 length: 16 amino acids. Trimming took 0 bases from V and 1 from J, leaving 13 bases between them. For the CDR3, the DNA is TGTGCCAGCAGCTTAGATCGGGTCGGGTATTCCTACGAGCAGTACTTC. This sequence encodes CASSLDRVGYSYEQYF.

The chain joins TRBV6-5 to TRBJ1-4; D uncertain. Trimming pared 5 bases from V and 2 bases from J, leaving 12 bases between. The CDR3 sequence is 15 residues long. The germline CDR1 and CDR2 sequences are MNHEY and SVGAGI. CDR3 sequence reads: CASSPRFFTNEKLFF. Here the CDR3 DNA reads TGTGCCAGCAGTCCGCGGTTTTTTACTAATGAAAAACTGTTTTTT.

This clone is a singleton in its sample. The rearrangement uses TRBV28 and TRBJ2-7; tentative D call: TRBD1 (5 bases). There are 14 residues in the CDR3. Trimming cost V 7 bases and J 3 bases, with 16 bases left between them. Germline loops: CDR1 MDHEN, CDR2 SYDVKM. CDR3 sequence: CASTPPGQGYEQYF. The CDR3 bases are TGTGCCAGCACCCCCCCCGGTCAGGGCTACGAGCAGTACTTC.